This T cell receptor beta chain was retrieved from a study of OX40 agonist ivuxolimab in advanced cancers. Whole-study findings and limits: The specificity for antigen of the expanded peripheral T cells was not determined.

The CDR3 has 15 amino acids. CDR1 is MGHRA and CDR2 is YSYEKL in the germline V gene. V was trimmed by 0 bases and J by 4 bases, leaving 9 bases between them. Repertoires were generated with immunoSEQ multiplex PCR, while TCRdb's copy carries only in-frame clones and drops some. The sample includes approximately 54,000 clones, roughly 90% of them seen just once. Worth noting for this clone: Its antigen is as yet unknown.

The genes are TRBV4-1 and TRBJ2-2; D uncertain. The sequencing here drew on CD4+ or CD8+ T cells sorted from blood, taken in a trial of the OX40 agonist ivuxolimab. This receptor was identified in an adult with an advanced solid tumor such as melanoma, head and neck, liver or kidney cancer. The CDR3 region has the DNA TGCGCCAGCAGCCAAGATGATAGGGTCACCGGGGAGCTGTTTTTT. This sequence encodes CASSQDDRVTGELFF.